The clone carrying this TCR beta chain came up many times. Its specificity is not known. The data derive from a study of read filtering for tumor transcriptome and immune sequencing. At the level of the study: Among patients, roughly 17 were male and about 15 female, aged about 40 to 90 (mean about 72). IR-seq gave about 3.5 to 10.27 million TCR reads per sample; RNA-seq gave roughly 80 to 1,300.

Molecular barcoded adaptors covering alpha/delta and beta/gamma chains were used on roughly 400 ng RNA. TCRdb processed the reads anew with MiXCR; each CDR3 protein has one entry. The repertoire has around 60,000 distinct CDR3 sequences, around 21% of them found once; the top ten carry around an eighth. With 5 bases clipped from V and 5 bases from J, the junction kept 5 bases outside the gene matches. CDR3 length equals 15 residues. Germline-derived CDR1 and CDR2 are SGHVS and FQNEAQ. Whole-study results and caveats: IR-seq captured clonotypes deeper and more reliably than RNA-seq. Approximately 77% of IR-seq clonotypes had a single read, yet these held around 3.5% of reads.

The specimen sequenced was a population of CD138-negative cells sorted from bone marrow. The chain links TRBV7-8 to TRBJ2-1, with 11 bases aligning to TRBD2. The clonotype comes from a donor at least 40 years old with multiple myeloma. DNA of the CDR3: TGTGCCAGCAGCGAAACTAGCGGGGGTGACAATGAGCAGTTCTTC. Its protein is CASSETSGGDNEQFF. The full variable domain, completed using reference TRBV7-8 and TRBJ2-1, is GAGVSQSPRYKVAKRGQDVALRCDPISGHVSLFWYQQALGQGPEFLTYFQNEAQLDKSGLPSDRFFAERPEGSVSTLKIQRTQQEDSAVYLCASSETSGGDNEQFFGPGTRLTVL.